The rows below give T cell receptor beta chains drawn from one sample of a study of CD8+CD57+ T cells in acquired aplastic anemia. TCRdb itself ran the reads through MiXCR, one entry per CDR3 protein. This table holds about 160,000 distinct CDR3 sequences, about 64% found once. The sample consisted of sorted CD4+, CD8+, or CD8+CD57+ T cells (not recorded which) from PBMCs. The source is a human donor with aplastic anemia. Both conserved end residues are part of each CDR3. A D gene is named only where the DNA matches it firmly. Not every row has a clone size; where given, it reads once, few, many or a size class.

v_gene: TRBV6-4; d_gene: .; abundance: .; j_gene: TRBJ2-3; CDR3aa: CACSDKGSDTQYF; CDR3nt: TGTGCCTGCAGTGACAAGGGTTCAGATACGCAGTATTTT
v_gene: TRBV9; d_gene: TRBD1; abundance: .; j_gene: TRBJ1-4; CDR3aa: CASSSTDRGREEKLFF; CDR3nt: TGTGCCAGCAGCTCGACGGACAGGGGGCGGGAGGAAAAACTGTTTTTT
v_gene: TRBV25-1; d_gene: TRBD1; abundance: few; j_gene: TRBJ1-2; CDR3aa: CASSASAGGLGYTF; CDR3nt: TGTGCCAGCAGTGCTTCGGCAGGGGGCCTTGGCTACACCTTC
v_gene: TRBV7-9; d_gene: .; abundance: .; j_gene: TRBJ2-3; CDR3aa: CASSPRSRGTDTQYF; CDR3nt: TGTGCCAGCAGCCCCCGTTCGCGGGGCACAGATACGCAGTATTTT
v_gene: TRBV2; d_gene: .; abundance: .; j_gene: TRBJ1-5; CDR3aa: CASSGGLAGQPQHF; CDR3nt: TGTGCCAGCAGTGGAGGACTGGCTGGTCAGCCCCAGCATTTT
v_gene: TRBV25-1; d_gene: .; abundance: .; j_gene: TRBJ2-1; CDR3aa: CASSGRLEQFF; CDR3nt: TGTGCCAGCAGTGGCCGCTTGGAGCAGTTCTTC
v_gene: TRBV7-3; d_gene: TRBD2; abundance: .; j_gene: TRBJ2-7; CDR3aa: CASSPYGLAGGSSYEQYF; CDR3nt: TGTGCCAGCAGCCCTTATGGACTAGCGGGAGGGAGCTCCTACGAGCAGTACTTC
v_gene: TRBV5-5; d_gene: .; abundance: .; j_gene: TRBJ1-6; CDR3aa: CASSLGDPAYNSPLHF; CDR3nt: TGTGCCAGCAGCTTAGGGGACCCCGCCTACAATTCACCCCTCCACTTT
v_gene: TRBV25-1; d_gene: TRBD1; abundance: .; j_gene: TRBJ2-7; CDR3aa: CASARGQGRYEQYF; CDR3nt: TGTGCCAGTGCCCGGGGACAGGGGAGATACGAGCAGTACTTC
v_gene: TRBV5-1; d_gene: TRBD1; abundance: .; j_gene: TRBJ2-5; CDR3aa: CASSLAGQGQETQYF; CDR3nt: TGCGCCAGCAGCTTGGCCGGACAGGGACAAGAGACCCAGTACTTC
v_gene: TRBV5-1; d_gene: .; abundance: .; j_gene: TRBJ2-3; CDR3aa: CASSTGQLATSTDTQYF; CDR3nt: TGCGCCAGCAGCACGGGACAGCTAGCGACTAGCACAGATACGCAGTATTTT
v_gene: TRBV29-1; d_gene: TRBD1; abundance: once; j_gene: TRBJ1-2; CDR3aa: CSVAGTGGNYGYTF; CDR3nt: TGCAGCGTAGCCGGGACAGGGGGTAACTATGGCTACACCTTC
v_gene: TRBV5-5; d_gene: .; abundance: .; j_gene: TRBJ2-2; CDR3aa: CASSLSTGNTGELFF; CDR3nt: TGTGCCAGCAGCTTGTCTACAGGGAACACCGGGGAGCTGTTTTTT
v_gene: TRBV9; d_gene: .; abundance: .; j_gene: TRBJ2-7; CDR3aa: CASSQGQLNEQYF; CDR3nt: TGTGCCAGCAGCCAAGGACAGTTAAACGAGCAGTACTTC
v_gene: TRBV5-1; d_gene: .; abundance: .; j_gene: TRBJ2-7; CDR3aa: CASSLVQGHGQYF; CDR3nt: TGCGCCAGCAGCTTGGTTCAGGGCCACGGGCAGTACTTC
v_gene: TRBV15; d_gene: TRBD2; abundance: .; j_gene: TRBJ2-5; CDR3aa: CATSRDSGDQETQYF; CDR3nt: TGTGCCACCAGCAGAGATAGCGGGGACCAAGAGACCCAGTACTTC
v_gene: TRBV9; d_gene: .; abundance: .; j_gene: TRBJ2-7; CDR3aa: CASSDKGGPYEQYF; CDR3nt: TGTGCCAGCAGCGATAAGGGGGGGCCCTACGAGCAGTACTTC
v_gene: TRBV5-1; d_gene: TRBD1; abundance: .; j_gene: TRBJ1-6; CDR3aa: CASRRTGNSPFHF; CDR3nt: TGCGCCAGCAGACGGACAGGGAATTCACCCTTCCACTTT
v_gene: TRBV7-2; d_gene: .; abundance: .; j_gene: TRBJ2-7; CDR3aa: CASSLARSSSYEQYF; CDR3nt: TGTGCCAGCAGCTTAGCGCGGTCTTCATCCTACGAGCAGTACTTC
v_gene: TRBV24-1; d_gene: TRBD1; abundance: .; j_gene: TRBJ1-2; CDR3aa: CATSDPGTGEGYTF; CDR3nt: TGTGCCACCAGTGATCCCGGGACAGGGGAAGGCTACACCTTC
v_gene: TRBV15; d_gene: .; abundance: once; j_gene: TRBJ2-3; CDR3aa: CATSRLGVADTQYF; CDR3nt: TGTGCCACCAGCAGATTGGGGGTAGCAGATACGCAGTATTTT
v_gene: TRBV10-1; d_gene: TRBD2; abundance: .; j_gene: TRBJ2-5; CDR3aa: CASSPVAGAQETQYF; CDR3nt: TGTGCCAGCAGTCCTGTAGCGGGGGCTCAAGAGACCCAGTACTTC
v_gene: TRBV7-2; d_gene: .; abundance: .; j_gene: TRBJ2-1; CDR3aa: CASSPGGVDNEQFF; CDR3nt: TGTGCCAGCAGCCCCGGCGGGGTGGACAATGAGCAGTTCTTC
v_gene: TRBV7-2; d_gene: .; abundance: .; j_gene: TRBJ1-1; CDR3aa: CASTQGRRTEAFF; CDR3nt: TGTGCCAGCACCCAAGGTAGGAGGACTGAAGCTTTCTTT
v_gene: TRBV7-9; d_gene: .; abundance: few; j_gene: TRBJ2-2; CDR3aa: CASSPRQSTGELFF; CDR3nt: TGTGCCAGCTCACCACGACAGAGCACCGGGGAGCTGTTTTTT
v_gene: TRBV6-4; d_gene: TRBD2; abundance: few; j_gene: TRBJ2-2; CDR3aa: CASSDSSGGTGELFF; CDR3nt: TGTGCCAGCAGTGACTCTAGCGGGGGCACCGGGGAGCTGTTTTTT
v_gene: TRBV20-1; d_gene: .; abundance: .; j_gene: TRBJ2-3; CDR3aa: CSVRGASDTQYF; CDR3nt: TGCAGTGTTAGGGGGGCTTCAGATACGCAGTATTTT
v_gene: TRBV13; d_gene: TRBD2; abundance: .; j_gene: TRBJ2-7; CDR3aa: CASSLGTSGIEQYF; CDR3nt: TGTGCCAGCAGTCTAGGGACTAGCGGGATCGAGCAGTACTTC
v_gene: TRBV5-1; d_gene: .; abundance: .; j_gene: TRBJ1-3; CDR3aa: CASSLGIGSGNTIYF; CDR3nt: TGCGCCAGCAGCTTAGGAATCGGCTCTGGAAACACCATATATTTT
v_gene: TRBV7-8; d_gene: .; abundance: .; j_gene: TRBJ2-5; CDR3aa: CASSLAMLETQYF; CDR3nt: TGTGCCAGCAGCTTAGCGATGTTGGAGACCCAGTACTTC
v_gene: TRBV7-3; d_gene: .; abundance: .; j_gene: TRBJ2-7; CDR3aa: CASSLSQGDEQYF; CDR3nt: TGTGCCAGCAGCTTGTCTCAGGGTGACGAGCAGTACTTC
v_gene: TRBV20-1; d_gene: TRBD2; abundance: .; j_gene: TRBJ2-3; CDR3aa: CSARDSGRAWTTDTQYF; CDR3nt: TGCAGTGCTAGAGACAGCGGGAGGGCTTGGACCACAGATACGCAGTATTTT
v_gene: TRBV10-3; d_gene: TRBD2; abundance: .; j_gene: TRBJ2-7; CDR3aa: CAIMDGGRAPYF; CDR3nt: TGTGCCATCATGGACGGCGGGAGGGCCCCGTACTTC
v_gene: TRBV19; d_gene: .; abundance: .; j_gene: TRBJ2-5; CDR3aa: CASTGVGETQYF; CDR3nt: TGTGCCAGTACGGGAGTAGGGGAGACCCAGTACTTC
v_gene: TRBV7-9; d_gene: .; abundance: once; j_gene: TRBJ2-2; CDR3aa: CASSAISGELFF; CDR3nt: TGTGCCAGCAGCGCCATTAGCGGGGAGCTGTTTTTT
v_gene: TRBV29-1; d_gene: .; abundance: .; j_gene: TRBJ2-7; CDR3aa: CSVAQVAVAEQYF; CDR3nt: TGCAGCGTGGCCCAGGTAGCGGTCGCCGAGCAGTACTTC
v_gene: TRBV2; d_gene: .; abundance: .; j_gene: TRBJ1-3; CDR3aa: CASVWGAPGNTIYF; CDR3nt: TGTGCCAGTGTGTGGGGGGCTCCTGGAAACACCATATATTTT
v_gene: TRBV6-2/TRBV6-3; d_gene: .; abundance: .; j_gene: TRBJ1-1; CDR3aa: CASSYSTENTEAFF; CDR3nt: TGTGCCAGCAGTTACTCGACAGAAAACACTGAAGCTTTCTTT
v_gene: TRBV9; d_gene: .; abundance: .; j_gene: TRBJ2-7; CDR3aa: CASSGQQTYEQYF; CDR3nt: TGTGCCAGCAGCGGACAGCAAACCTACGAGCAGTACTTC
v_gene: TRBV20-1; d_gene: .; abundance: .; j_gene: TRBJ2-5; CDR3aa: CSARPTTPPETQYF; CDR3nt: TGCAGTGCTAGACCAACGACACCCCCAGAGACCCAGTACTTC
v_gene: TRBV12-3/TRBV12-4; d_gene: .; abundance: many; j_gene: TRBJ2-7; CDR3aa: CASSWGTPYEQYF; CDR3nt: TGTGCCAGCAGTTGGGGAACACCCTACGAGCAGTACTTC
v_gene: TRBV29-1; d_gene: .; abundance: .; j_gene: TRBJ1-2; CDR3aa: CSVKPPRVGYTF; CDR3nt: TGCAGCGTCAAACCACCGAGGGTCGGCTACACCTTC
v_gene: TRBV10-1; d_gene: .; abundance: few; j_gene: TRBJ2-3; CDR3aa: CASIADTDTQYF; CDR3nt: TGCGCCAGCATCGCAGACACAGATACGCAGTATTTT
v_gene: TRBV5-1; d_gene: .; abundance: .; j_gene: TRBJ2-3; CDR3aa: CASSWVADTQYF; CDR3nt: TGCGCCAGCTCCTGGGTTGCAGATACGCAGTATTTT
v_gene: TRBV5-1; d_gene: .; abundance: once; j_gene: TRBJ2-7; CDR3aa: CASSLDESEQYF; CDR3nt: TGCGCCAGCAGCTTGGATGAATCCGAGCAGTACTTC
v_gene: TRBV10-3; d_gene: TRBD2; abundance: once; j_gene: TRBJ2-3; CDR3aa: CAISEGLAADTQYF; CDR3nt: TGTGCCATCAGTGAGGGACTAGCCGCAGATACGCAGTATTTT